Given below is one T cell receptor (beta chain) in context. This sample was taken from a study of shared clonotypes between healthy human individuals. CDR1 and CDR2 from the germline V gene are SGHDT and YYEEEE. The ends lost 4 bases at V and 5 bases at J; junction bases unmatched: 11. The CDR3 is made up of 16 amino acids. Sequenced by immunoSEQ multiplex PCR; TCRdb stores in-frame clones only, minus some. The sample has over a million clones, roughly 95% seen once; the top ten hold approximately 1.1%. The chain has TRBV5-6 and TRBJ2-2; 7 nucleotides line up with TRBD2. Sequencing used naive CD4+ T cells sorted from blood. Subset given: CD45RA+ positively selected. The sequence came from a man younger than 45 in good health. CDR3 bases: TGTGCCAGCAGCATTCGGCTTAGCGGGTGGACCGGGGAGCTGTTTTTT. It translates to CASSIRLSGWTGELFF.